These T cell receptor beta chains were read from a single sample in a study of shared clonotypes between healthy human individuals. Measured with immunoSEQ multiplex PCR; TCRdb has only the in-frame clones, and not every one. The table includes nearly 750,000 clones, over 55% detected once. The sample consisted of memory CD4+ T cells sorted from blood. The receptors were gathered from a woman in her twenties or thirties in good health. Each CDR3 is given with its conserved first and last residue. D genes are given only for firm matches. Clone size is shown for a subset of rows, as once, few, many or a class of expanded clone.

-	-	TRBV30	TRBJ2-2	TGTGCCTGGAGGCGGGGGGACAGGGACCCCGGGGAGCTGTTTTTT	CAWRRGDRDPGELFF
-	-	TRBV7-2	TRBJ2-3	TGTGCCAGCAGCTTAGTGAGACAGTCCACAGATACGCAGTATTTT	CASSLVRQSTDTQYF
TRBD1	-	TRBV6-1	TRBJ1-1	TGTGCCAGCAGTGGGACAGGGATTGATGAAGCTTTCTTT	CASSGTGIDEAFF
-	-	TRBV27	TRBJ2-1	TGTGCCAGCAGTTCCCCAGACAGGCTCCGTTGGGAGCAGTTCTTC	CASSSPDRLRWEQFF
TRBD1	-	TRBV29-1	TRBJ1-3	TGCAGCGCCATGACAGGGGCTGGAAACACCATATATTTT	CSAMTGAGNTIYF
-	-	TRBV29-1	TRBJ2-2	TGCAGCGTTGGTCGGACCGGGGAGCTGTTTTTT	CSVGRTGELFF
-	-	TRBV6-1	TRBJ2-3	TGTGCCAGCGTCGGCGCGAACACAGATACGCAGTATTTT	CASVGANTDTQYF
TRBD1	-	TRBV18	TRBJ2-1	TGTGCCAGCTCGCCGGGACAGGGGAATGAGCAGTTCTTC	CASSPGQGNEQFF
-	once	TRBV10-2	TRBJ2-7	TGCGCCACACGAGGGGGAGGAGGCTACGAGCAGTACTTC	CATRGGGGYEQYF
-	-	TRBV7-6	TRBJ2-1	TGTGCCAGCTCACGGGGCCCCCTCGGGTCTTACAATGAGCAGTTCTTC	CASSRGPLGSYNEQFF
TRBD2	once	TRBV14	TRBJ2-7	TGTGCCAGCAGCCAACGGACTAGCGGGGGGTCCTACGAGCAGTACTTC	CASSQRTSGGSYEQYF
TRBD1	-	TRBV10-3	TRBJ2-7	TGTGCCATCAGTGAAGACAGGGGGCCCTACGAGCAGTACTTC	CAISEDRGPYEQYF
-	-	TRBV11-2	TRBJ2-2	TGTGCCAGCAGTTCTAGACCGGCGGGGAACACCGGGGAGCTGTTTTTT	CASSSRPAGNTGELFF
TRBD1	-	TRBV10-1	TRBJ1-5	TGCGCCAGCAGGAGTTTGAGGGACAGACCCAGTCAGCCCCAGCATTTT	CASRSLRDRPSQPQHF
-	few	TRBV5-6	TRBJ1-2	TGTGCCAGCAGCCCTACCGGCCTTCGAGGTAATTATGGCTACACCTTC	CASSPTGLRGNYGYTF
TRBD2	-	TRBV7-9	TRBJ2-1	TGTGCCAGCAACCCGGGACTAGCGGGAGGATTTGAGCAGTTCTTC	CASNPGLAGGFEQFF
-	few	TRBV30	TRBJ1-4	TGTGCCTGGAGTGTAAAGGGGCAGGGTGGAGAAAAACTGTTTTTT	CAWSVKGQGGEKLFF
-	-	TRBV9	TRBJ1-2	TGTGCCAGCAGCGTGGGAGGGGACTATGGCTACACCTTC	CASSVGGDYGYTF
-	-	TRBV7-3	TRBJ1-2	TGTGCCAGCAGCTTAAAAGACGGCTATGGCTACACCTTC	CASSLKDGYGYTF
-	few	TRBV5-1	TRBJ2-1	TGCGCCAGCAGCCGAAACAGGGAGCATGAGCAGTTCTTC	CASSRNREHEQFF
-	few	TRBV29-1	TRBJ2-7	TGCAGCGCCAAACAGGCAGGTAGCTCCTACGAGCAGTACTTC	CSAKQAGSSYEQYF
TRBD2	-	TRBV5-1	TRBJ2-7	TGCGCCAGCAGCCGCGAACTAGCGAGGAGCTCCTACGAGCAGTACTTC	CASSRELARSSYEQYF
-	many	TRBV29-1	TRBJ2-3	TGCAGCGTCCAAAACGTAGTCTCTAGCACAGATACGCAGTATTTT	CSVQNVVSSTDTQYF
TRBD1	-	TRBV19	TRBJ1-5	TGTGCCAGTAGTATCGGGACAGGGGCGCCTTATCAGCCCCAGCATTTT	CASSIGTGAPYQPQHF
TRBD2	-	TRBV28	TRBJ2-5	TGTGCCAGCGCCCCCTGGGTTTGGAGCGGGACCACCGAGACCCAGTACTTC	CASAPWVWSGTTETQYF
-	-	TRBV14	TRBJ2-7	TGTGCCAGCAGCCAAGTCAATCGCGGGACACCCCACGAGCAGTACTTC	CASSQVNRGTPHEQYF
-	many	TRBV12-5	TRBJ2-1	TGTGCTAGTGGCCCCTCCGGGGGCGATGAGCAGTTCTTC	CASGPSGGDEQFF
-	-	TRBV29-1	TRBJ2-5	TGCAGCGGGGGCGGACAGTCAAAAGAGACCCAGTACTTC	CSGGGQSKETQYF
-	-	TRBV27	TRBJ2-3	TGTGCCAGCCAGTCTCACAGCACAGATACGCAGTATTTT	CASQSHSTDTQYF
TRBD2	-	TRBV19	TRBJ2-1	TGTGCCAGTAGTGGGGGTGGACCCGGGACTAGCTTCTACAATGAGCAGTTCTTC	CASSGGGPGTSFYNEQFF
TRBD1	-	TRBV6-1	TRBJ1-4	TGTGCCAGCAGCCGGGACAGGGATGAAAAACTGTTTTTT	CASSRDRDEKLFF
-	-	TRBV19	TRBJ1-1	TGTGCCAGTGGGAGTCAGGGGACCACTGAAGCTTTCTTT	CASGSQGTTEAFF
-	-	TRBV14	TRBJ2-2	TGTGCCAGCAGCCCTGGACAACACGGGGAGCTGTTTTTT	CASSPGQHGELFF
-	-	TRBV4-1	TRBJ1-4	TGCGCCAGCAGCCACTCCAGGTCAACGAATGAAAAACTGTTTTTT	CASSHSRSTNEKLFF
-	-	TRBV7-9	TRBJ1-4	TGTGCCAGCAGCTTAACGGCTGCAACTAATGAAAAACTGTTTTTT	CASSLTAATNEKLFF
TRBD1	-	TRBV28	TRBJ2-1	TGTGCCAGCAGGACAGGGGCGATCTCCTACAATGAGCAGTTCTTC	CASRTGAISYNEQFF
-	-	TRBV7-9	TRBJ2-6	TGTGCCAGCAGCCCACCCCTCGGCTCTGGGGCCAACGTCCTGACTTTC	CASSPPLGSGANVLTF
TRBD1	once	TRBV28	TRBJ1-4	TGTGCCAGCAGCTTTTTCTCGGGACAGCAAAATGAAAAACTGTTTTTT	CASSFFSGQQNEKLFF
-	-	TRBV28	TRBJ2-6	TGTGCCAGCAGCCTGACAGTACGCCGGTCTGGGGCCAACGTCCTGACTTTC	CASSLTVRRSGANVLTF
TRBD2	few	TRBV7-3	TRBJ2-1	TGTGCCAGCAGCGATAGGGGACTAGCGGGAGAAGAGCAGTTCTTC	CASSDRGLAGEEQFF
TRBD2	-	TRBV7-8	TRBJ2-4	TGTGCCAGCAGCTCCTCCGGGACTAGCGAAAACATTCAGTACTTC	CASSSSGTSENIQYF
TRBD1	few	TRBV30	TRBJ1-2	TGTGCCTCCCAAGGTAATCCGCGACAGGGAAACTATGGCTACACCTTC	CASQGNPRQGNYGYTF
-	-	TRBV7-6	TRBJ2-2	TGTGCCAGCAGCTTAGTTGCTACCCCCACCGGGGAGCTGTTTTTT	CASSLVATPTGELFF
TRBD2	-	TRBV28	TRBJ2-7	TGTGCCAGCAGTTTAAGGGGACTAGCCTTATACGAGCAGTACTTC	CASSLRGLALYEQYF
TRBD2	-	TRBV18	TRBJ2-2	TGTGCCAGCACAACAGCGGGGGCCGGGGAGCTGTTTTTT	CASTTAGAGELFF
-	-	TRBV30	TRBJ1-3	TGTGCCTGGAGTATGGGGGGCGCAGGAAACACCATATATTTT	CAWSMGGAGNTIYF
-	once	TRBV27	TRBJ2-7	TGTGCCAGCAGTTTTGTAGCGCGCCGGGCAGGGGCCTACGAGCAGTACTTC	CASSFVARRAGAYEQYF